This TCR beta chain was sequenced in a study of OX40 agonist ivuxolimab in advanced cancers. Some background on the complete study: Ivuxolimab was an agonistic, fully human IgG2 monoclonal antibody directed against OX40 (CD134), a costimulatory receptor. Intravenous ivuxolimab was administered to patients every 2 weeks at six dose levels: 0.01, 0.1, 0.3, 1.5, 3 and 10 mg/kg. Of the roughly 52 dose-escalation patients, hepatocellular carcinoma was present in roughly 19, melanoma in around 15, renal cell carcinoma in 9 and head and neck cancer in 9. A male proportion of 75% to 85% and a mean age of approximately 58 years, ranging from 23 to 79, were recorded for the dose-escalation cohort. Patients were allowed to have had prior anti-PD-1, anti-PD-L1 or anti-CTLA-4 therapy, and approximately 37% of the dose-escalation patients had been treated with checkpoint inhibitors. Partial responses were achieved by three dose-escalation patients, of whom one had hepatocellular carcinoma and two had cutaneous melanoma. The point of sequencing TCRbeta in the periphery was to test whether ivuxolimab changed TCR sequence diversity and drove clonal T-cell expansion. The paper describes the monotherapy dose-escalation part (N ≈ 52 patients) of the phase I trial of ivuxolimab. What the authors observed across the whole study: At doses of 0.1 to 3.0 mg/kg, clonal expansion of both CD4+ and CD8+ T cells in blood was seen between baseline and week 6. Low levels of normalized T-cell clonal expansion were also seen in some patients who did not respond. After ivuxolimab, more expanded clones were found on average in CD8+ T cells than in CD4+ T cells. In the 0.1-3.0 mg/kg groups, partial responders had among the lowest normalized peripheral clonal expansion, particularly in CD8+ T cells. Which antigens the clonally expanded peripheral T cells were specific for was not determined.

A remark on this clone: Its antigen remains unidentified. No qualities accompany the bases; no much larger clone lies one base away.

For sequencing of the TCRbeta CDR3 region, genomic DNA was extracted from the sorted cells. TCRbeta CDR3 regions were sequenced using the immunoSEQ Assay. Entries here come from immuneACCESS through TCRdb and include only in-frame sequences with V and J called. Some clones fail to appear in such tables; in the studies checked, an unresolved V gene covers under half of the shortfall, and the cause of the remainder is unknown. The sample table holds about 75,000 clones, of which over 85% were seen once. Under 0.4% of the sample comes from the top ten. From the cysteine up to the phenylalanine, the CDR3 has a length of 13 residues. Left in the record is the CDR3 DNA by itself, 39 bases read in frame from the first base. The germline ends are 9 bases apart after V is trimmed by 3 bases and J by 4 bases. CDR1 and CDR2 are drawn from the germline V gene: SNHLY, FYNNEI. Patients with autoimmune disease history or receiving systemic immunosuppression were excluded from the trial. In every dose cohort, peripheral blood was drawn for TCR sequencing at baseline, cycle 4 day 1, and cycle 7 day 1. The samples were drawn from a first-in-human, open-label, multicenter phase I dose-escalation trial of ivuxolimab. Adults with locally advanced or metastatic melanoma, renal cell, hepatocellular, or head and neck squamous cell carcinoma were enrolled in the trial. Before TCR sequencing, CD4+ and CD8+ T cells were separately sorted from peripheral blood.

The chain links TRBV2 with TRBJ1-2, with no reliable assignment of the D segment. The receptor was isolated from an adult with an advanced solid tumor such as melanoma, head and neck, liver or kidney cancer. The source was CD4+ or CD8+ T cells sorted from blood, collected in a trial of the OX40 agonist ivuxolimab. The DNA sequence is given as TGTGCCAGCAGTGATATAGGGATCTATGGCTACACCTTC. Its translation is CASSDIGIYGYTF.